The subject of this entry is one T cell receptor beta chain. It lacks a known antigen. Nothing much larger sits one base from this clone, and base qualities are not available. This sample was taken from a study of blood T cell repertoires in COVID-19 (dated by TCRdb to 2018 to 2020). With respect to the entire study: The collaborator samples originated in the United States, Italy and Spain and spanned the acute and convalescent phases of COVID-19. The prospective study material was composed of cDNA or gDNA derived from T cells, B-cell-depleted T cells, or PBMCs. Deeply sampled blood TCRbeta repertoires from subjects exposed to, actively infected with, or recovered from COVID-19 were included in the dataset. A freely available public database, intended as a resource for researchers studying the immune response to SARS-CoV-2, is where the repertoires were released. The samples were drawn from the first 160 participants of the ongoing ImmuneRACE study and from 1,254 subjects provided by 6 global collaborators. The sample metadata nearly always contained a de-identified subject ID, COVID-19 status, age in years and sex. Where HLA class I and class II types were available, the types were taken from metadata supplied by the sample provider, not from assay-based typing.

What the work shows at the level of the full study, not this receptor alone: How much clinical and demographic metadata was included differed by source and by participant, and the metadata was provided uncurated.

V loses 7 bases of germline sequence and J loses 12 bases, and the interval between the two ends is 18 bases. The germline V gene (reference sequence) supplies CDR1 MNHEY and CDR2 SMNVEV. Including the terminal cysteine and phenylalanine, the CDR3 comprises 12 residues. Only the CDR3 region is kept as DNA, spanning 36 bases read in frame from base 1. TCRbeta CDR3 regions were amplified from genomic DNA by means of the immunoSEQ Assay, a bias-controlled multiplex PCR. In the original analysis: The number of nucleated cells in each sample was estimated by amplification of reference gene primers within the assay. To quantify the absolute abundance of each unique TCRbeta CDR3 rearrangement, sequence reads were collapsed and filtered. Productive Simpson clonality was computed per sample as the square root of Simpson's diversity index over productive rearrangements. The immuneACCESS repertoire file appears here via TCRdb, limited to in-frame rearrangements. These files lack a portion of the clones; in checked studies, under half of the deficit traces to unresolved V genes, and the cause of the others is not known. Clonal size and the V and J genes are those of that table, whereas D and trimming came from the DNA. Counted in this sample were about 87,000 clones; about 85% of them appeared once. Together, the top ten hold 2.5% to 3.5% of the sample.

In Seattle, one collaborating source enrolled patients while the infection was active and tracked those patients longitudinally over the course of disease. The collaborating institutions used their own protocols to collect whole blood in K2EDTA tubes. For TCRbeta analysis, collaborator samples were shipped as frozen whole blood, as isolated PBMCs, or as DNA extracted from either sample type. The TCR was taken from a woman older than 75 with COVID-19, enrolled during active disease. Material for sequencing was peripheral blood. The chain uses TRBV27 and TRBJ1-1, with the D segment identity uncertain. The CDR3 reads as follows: CASKRRNTAPFF. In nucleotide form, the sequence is TGTGCCAGCAAGCGGAGGAATACTGCCCCTTTCTTT.